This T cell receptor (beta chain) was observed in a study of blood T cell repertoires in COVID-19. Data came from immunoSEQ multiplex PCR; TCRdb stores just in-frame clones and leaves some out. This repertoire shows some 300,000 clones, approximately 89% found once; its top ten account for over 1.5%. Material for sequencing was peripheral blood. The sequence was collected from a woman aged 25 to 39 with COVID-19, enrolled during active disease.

The CDR3 sequence: CASSWGGTEAFF. In DNA, the CDR3 is TGTGCCAGCAGTTGGGGGGGTACTGAAGCTTTCTTT. The V call is TRBV19, the J call TRBJ1-1, with D possibly matching TRBD1 (5 bases). Trimming left V 9 bases short and J 5 bases short, with 13 bases between. CDR1 LNHDA and CDR2 SQIVND come from the germline V gene (reference sequence). The CDR3 runs to 12 residues. Supplemented by reference TRBV19 and TRBJ1-1, the full variable domain reads DGGITQSPKYLFRKEGQNVTLSCEQNLNHDAMYWYRQDPGQGLRLIYYSQIVNDFQKGDIAEGYSVSREKKESFPLTVTSAQKNPTAFYLCASSWGGTEAFFGQGTRLTVV.